This is a list of T cell receptor beta chains from one sample in a study of OX40 agonist ivuxolimab in advanced cancers. The table came from immunoSEQ multiplex PCR; TCRdb's copy has only in-frame clones and leaves some out. Among about 50,000 clones listed, nearly 80% were seen once. Sequences were derived from CD4+ or CD8+ T cells sorted from blood, sampled in a trial of the OX40 agonist ivuxolimab. These receptor sequences come from an adult with an advanced solid tumor such as melanoma, head and neck, liver or kidney cancer. The CDR3 runs from the conserved cysteine through the conserved F or W. The order of the fields is J gene, V gene, clone size, D gene, CDR3 protein, CDR3 DNA. D genes are given only for firm matches. Expanded clones are given a class, and other clones once, few, many or no size at all.

>TRBJ2-5|TRBV7-6|.|.
CASSNPYRAEETQYF
TGTGCCAGCAGCAATCCCTATCGGGCAGAAGAGACCCAGTACTTC
>TRBJ1-5|TRBV18|few|.
CASSSRVDQPQHF
TGTGCCAGCTCAAGCAGGGTTGATCAGCCCCAGCATTTT
>TRBJ1-2|TRBV4-3|.|.
CASSQDMDSYYGYTF
TGCGCCAGCAGCCAAGATATGGACAGCTACTATGGCTACACCTTC
>TRBJ2-5|TRBV5-1|.|TRBD2
CASSSGTSGGLVYQETQYF
TGCGCCAGCAGCTCGGGGACTAGCGGGGGGCTTGTGTACCAAGAGACCCAGTACTTC
>TRBJ2-3|TRBV5-6|.|TRBD2
CASSFGGRAEDTQYF
TGTGCCAGCAGCTTCGGCGGGAGGGCAGAAGATACGCAGTATTTT
>TRBJ2-7|TRBV5-1|.|.
CASSPRGEPGGVTGYEQYF
TGCGCCAGCAGCCCTCGGGGGGAGCCAGGGGGCGTGACGGGGTACGAGCAGTACTTC
>TRBJ2-1|TRBV25-1|once|TRBD2
CASRGPVPSGDSYNEQFF
TGTGCCAGCAGGGGTCCGGTCCCTAGCGGGGACTCCTACAATGAGCAGTTCTTC
>TRBJ1-5|TRBV11-2|.|.
CASSPSGGNQPQHF
TGTGCCAGCAGCCCATCAGGGGGCAATCAGCCCCAGCATTTT
>TRBJ1-2|TRBV28|.|.
CASSSPDRGYGYTF
TGTGCCAGCAGTTCACCTGATCGGGGATATGGCTACACCTTC
>TRBJ2-7|TRBV19|few|.
CASSNSHGLYEQYF
TGTGCCAGTAGTAATTCCCACGGACTCTACGAGCAGTACTTC
>TRBJ2-1|TRBV11-3|medium-sized|.
CASSPIGGNEQFF
TGTGCCAGCAGCCCCATAGGGGGGAATGAGCAGTTCTTC
>TRBJ1-4|TRBV10-3|once|.
CAISSGATNEKLFF
TGTGCCATCAGTTCGGGGGCAACTAATGAAAAACTGTTTTTT
>TRBJ2-1|TRBV27|.|.
CASSRTWTASYNEQFF
TGTGCCAGCAGTCGAACCTGGACAGCCTCCTACAATGAGCAGTTCTTC
>TRBJ1-1|TRBV9|many|TRBD1
CASSVARGGTEAFF
TGTGCCAGCAGCGTCGCCAGGGGGGGAACTGAAGCTTTCTTT
>TRBJ2-1|TRBV18|.|TRBD2
CASSPQRGYNEQFF
TGTGCCAGCTCACCCCAGCGGGGATACAATGAGCAGTTCTTC
>TRBJ2-5|TRBV30|.|.
CAWARETQYF
TGTGCCTGGGCCCGGGAGACCCAGTACTTC
>TRBJ2-7|TRBV27|.|.
CASSPLGSSSYEQYF
TGTGCCAGCAGTCCTCTAGGGTCCAGCTCCTACGAGCAGTACTTC
>TRBJ2-7|TRBV6-6|few|.
CASTLNPISGSYEQYF
TGTGCCAGCACCCTTAACCCCATTTCTGGATCCTACGAGCAGTACTTC
>TRBJ2-2|TRBV5-6|.|TRBD2
CASRRAGLAERDGELFF
TGTGCCAGCAGACGAGCGGGACTAGCAGAGAGAGACGGGGAGCTGTTTTTT
>TRBJ2-7|TRBV11-2|few|.
CASSLGVRSSYEQYF
TGTGCCAGCAGCTTAGGAGTTCGATCCTCCTACGAGCAGTACTTC
>TRBJ2-1|TRBV4-2|.|TRBD2
CASSEREASYNEQFF
TGTGCCAGCAGCGAGCGGGAGGCCTCCTACAATGAGCAGTTCTTC
>TRBJ2-1|TRBV7-6|.|.
CASSLARYNEQFF
TGTGCCAGCAGCTTAGCGCGATACAATGAGCAGTTCTTC
>TRBJ1-1|TRBV5-5|.|.
CASSLAVGRSTEAFF
TGTGCCAGCAGCTTGGCCGTAGGGCGGTCCACTGAAGCTTTCTTT
>TRBJ2-3|TRBV5-1|.|TRBD2
CASSLNSGTITDTQYF
TGCGCCAGCAGCCTCAACTCCGGGACTATCACAGATACGCAGTATTTT
>TRBJ2-3|TRBV7-2|.|TRBD2
CADSGGNTDTQYF
TGTGCCGATAGCGGGGGAAACACAGATACGCAGTATTTT
>TRBJ2-6|TRBV18|.|.
CASSPSQGVSGANVLTF
TGTGCCAGCTCACCATCACAGGGAGTTAGTGGGGCCAACGTCCTGACTTTC
>TRBJ2-7|TRBV7-2|.|TRBD2
CASSRTSGGLGEQYF
TGTGCCAGCAGCCGGACTAGCGGGGGGCTGGGGGAGCAGTACTTC
>TRBJ2-1|TRBV2|.|.
CASNGAGEGAGEQFF
TGTGCCAGCAACGGGGCGGGAGAGGGGGCCGGGGAGCAGTTCTTC
>TRBJ2-6|TRBV7-6|.|.
CASSSGVSGANVLTF
TGTGCCAGCAGCTCCGGGGTCTCTGGGGCCAACGTCCTGACTTTC
>TRBJ1-2|TRBV6-6|once|TRBD1
CASSWSTGDYGYTF
TGTGCCAGCAGTTGGTCGACAGGGGACTATGGCTACACCTTC
>TRBJ1-2|TRBV4-3|few|.
CASSQDLLTTPYGYTF
TGCGCCAGCAGCCAAGATCTCCTTACAACCCCCTATGGCTACACCTTC
>TRBJ1-5|TRBV10-3|once|.
CAISERGGNSNQPQHF
TGTGCCATCAGTGAAAGGGGAGGGAATAGCAATCAGCCCCAGCATTTT
>TRBJ1-4|TRBV28|once|TRBD1
CASSSRGRRWKLFF
TGTGCCAGCAGCTCCAGGGGGAGAAGGTGGAAACTGTTTTTT
>TRBJ2-7|TRBV5-6|few|.
CASSSPPSSYEQYF
TGTGCCAGCAGCTCCCCCCCCAGCAGCTACGAGCAGTACTTC
>TRBJ2-2|TRBV2|.|.
CASIPLASTGELFF
TGTGCCAGCATCCCCCTAGCTTCCACCGGGGAGCTGTTTTTT
>TRBJ1-1|TRBV5-1|.|.
CASSLFQGIRTEAFF
TGCGCCAGCAGCTTGTTCCAGGGGATACGAACTGAAGCTTTCTTT
>TRBJ2-7|TRBV11-2|.|.
CASSLDRTYEQYF
TGTGCCAGCAGCTTAGACAGGACCTACGAGCAGTACTTC
>TRBJ1-5|TRBV18|.|.
CASSPTGGASNQPQHF
TGTGCCAGCTCACCCACCGGGGGGGCGAGCAATCAGCCCCAGCATTTT
>TRBJ1-6|TRBV7-9|.|TRBD1
CASKLGTVNSPLHF
TGTGCCAGCAAGTTGGGGACAGTTAATTCACCCCTCCACTTT
>TRBJ1-1|TRBV7-2|.|.
CASSLQGSTEAFF
TGTGCCAGCAGCTTACAGGGGAGCACTGAAGCTTTCTTT
>TRBJ2-2|TRBV15|.|.
CATSQGRGTLNTGELFF
TGTGCCACCAGCCAAGGCCGGGGGACTCTAAACACCGGGGAGCTGTTTTTT
>TRBJ1-1|TRBV29-1|.|.
CSAETGSTEAFF
TGCAGCGCAGAAACAGGGAGCACTGAAGCTTTCTTT
>TRBJ2-1|TRBV4-3|.|.
CASSQGGSYNEQFF
TGCGCCAGCAGCCAAGGTGGCAGTTACAATGAGCAGTTCTTC
>TRBJ2-4|TRBV4-3|.|TRBD2
CASSQDGSGGASSKNIQYF
TGCGCCAGCAGCCAAGACGGTAGCGGGGGGGCCAGTTCCAAAAACATTCAGTACTTC
>TRBJ1-1|TRBV6-5|.|.
CASNGALPAFF
TGTGCCAGCAACGGGGCACTCCCGGCTTTCTTT